These 24 T cell receptor beta chains originate from one sample sequenced in a study of tumor-infiltrating lymphocytes in primary liver carcinoma. Total RNA (about 500 ng) served as template for TCR beta cDNA synthesis primed by a constant-region primer. Libraries covering TCR beta were generated through three nested multiplex PCR rounds (using a slightly modified ARM-PCR). Researchers ran the first two PCR rounds for approximately 10 cycles each with TRBV1-TRBV30 forward primers and a C-beta reverse primer. TCRdb fed the multiplex PCR reads into MiXCR, producing one record per CDR3 protein. The table records 310,000 or so distinct CDR3 sequences, almost 60% of them present only once. The study extracted blood RNA from unsorted whole blood and also extracted germline DNA. Material for sequencing was peripheral blood. These receptors originate from a young woman with primary liver carcinoma and hepatitis B virus infection.

By proportion, this clonotype is medium-sized. This CDR3 is CASSQDRWTGREQYF. The CDR3 DNA is TGCGCCAGCAGCCAAGATCGATGGACAGGGCGGGAGCAGTACTTC. The genes are TRBV4-3 and TRBJ2-7; 8 bases agree with TRBD1. The V segment lost 0 bases and the J segment 7 bases; nucleotides outside the gene matches: 8. Germline-derived CDR1 and CDR2 are LGHNA and YSLEER. The CDR3 is 15 amino acids.

The chain recombines TRBV5-1 with TRBJ2-3, with 12 bases matching TRBD2. V lost 4 bases and J lost 2; bases outside the gene matches: 5. The CDR3 covers 16 residues. Germline V gives CDR1 SGHRS, CDR2 YFSETQ. The CDR3, as DNA: TGCGCCAGCAGCGGTGGACTAGCGGGACCCACAGATACGCAGTATTTT. Protein sequence: CASSGGLAGPTDTQYF. Full variable domain (rest looked up from reference TRBV5-1 and TRBJ2-3): KAGVTQTPRYLIKTRGQQVTLSCSPISGHRSVSWYQQTPGQGLQFLFEYFSETQRNKGNFPGRFSGRQFSNSRSEMNVSTLELGDSALYLCASSGGLAGPTDTQYFGPGTRLTVL.

V and J are TRBV6-1 and TRBJ2-3; TRBD2 might be the D (5 bases). The CDR3 is made up of 16 amino acids. Germline lookup yields CDR1 MNHNS and CDR2 SASEGT. V lost 10 bases to trimming and J lost 0 bases, with 20 bases between them. CDR3 DNA sequence: TGTGCCACTAGGCTGGGGAGCGCCTCTAGCACAGATACGCAGTATTTT. It translates to CATRLGSASSTDTQYF.

This chain joins TRBV18 and TRBJ2-7, with a possible D match to TRBD1 (5 bases). Trimming cost V 5 bases and J 3 bases, with 11 bases left between them. From germline, CDR1 is KGHSH and CDR2 LQKENI. CDR3 length: 13 amino acids. CDR3 in DNA: TGTGCCAGCTCAACGTCTAGGGGCTACGAGCAGTACTTC. Its protein is CASSTSRGYEQYF.

In this sample, this clonotype turned up a few times. The chain recombines TRBV28 with TRBJ2-3; 9 bases fit TRBD2. Germline V lookup: CDR1 MDHEN, CDR2 SYDVKM. The CDR3 spans 16 residues. The V and J ends lost 2 bases and 2 bases, in that order; junction bases with no gene match: 5. CDR3 DNA: TGTGCCAGCAGTTTAGGGCGGGAGGGATACACAGATACGCAGTATTTT. It is translated as CASSLGREGYTDTQYF.

Turning to this clonotype: Being one base from a much bigger clone, this may be a read error. The J gene is TRBJ2-7, the V gene TRBV12-3 or TRBV12-4; TRBD1 agrees at 7 bases. The CDR3 is 14 amino acids. The V segment lost 6 bases and the J segment 5 bases; nucleotides outside the gene matches: 10. CDR3 protein: CASRGTWTGNEQYF. The CDR3 region has the DNA TGTGCCAGCAGAGGGACATGGACAGGCAACGAGCAGTACTTC.

A word on this clonotype: A read error is likely, as this CDR3 ends without the conserved phenylalanine or tryptophan. In DNA, the CDR3 is TGTGCCAGCAGCTTAAGGGCAGGGAGCTCCTACGAGCAGTACTTA. Translating gives CASSLRAGSSYEQYL. The J gene is TRBJ2-7, the V gene TRBV11-3, with D possibly called TRBD1 or TRBD2 (5 bases each). Per the germline V gene, CDR1 is SGHNT and CDR2 is YENEEA. CDR3 length equals 15 residues. The V end lost 2 bases, the J end lost 0 bases, and 11 bases lay between the germline ends.

The rearrangement links TRBV5-5 to TRBJ2-6; D is uncertain. The germline gives CDR1 SGHKS, CDR2 YYEKEE (reference sequence). The CDR3 covers 15 residues. The V end was cut by 1 base, the J end by 2 bases, with 7 bases between. The CDR3 DNA reads as TGTGCCAGCAGCTTGACAGCCCCTGGGGCCAACGTCCTGACTTTC. Protein product: CASSLTAPGANVLTF.

The chain carries TRBV7-9 and TRBJ1-1; the D gene is possibly TRBD1 (6 bases). This CDR3 contains 13 residues. Trimming cost V 5 bases and J 3 bases, with 10 bases left between them. Per the germline V gene, CDR1 is SEHNR and CDR2 is FQNEAQ (reference sequence). The CDR3 DNA sequence: TGTGCCAGCAGCGCACAGGGTTACACTGAAGCTTTCTTT. This translates into CASSAQGYTEAFF.

The genes are TRBV25-1 and TRBJ1-1; D is perhaps TRBD1 (5 bases). The CDR3 length is 24 residues. The V gene lost 0 bases and the J gene lost 4 bases, with 39 bases spanning the gap. Germline CDR1 reads MGHDK; CDR2 reads SYGVNS. The chain's CDR3 is CASSEYRVRESRPGLPSPGTEAFF. CDR3 nucleotide sequence: TGTGCCAGCAGTGAATATAGGGTCAGGGAAAGCCGCCCTGGTCTGCCCAGTCCTGGCACTGAAGCTTTCTTT.

This clonotype has only one observation. A read error is possible here, since a much larger clone lies one base away. The chain is built from TRBV6-5 and TRBJ2-2; D is unclear. V was pared by 7 bases and J by 4 bases, with 16 bases between. Germline V gene sequence: CDR1 MNHEY, CDR2 SVGAGI. The CDR3 consists of 15 residues. This chain's CDR3 is CASIYLAPGTGELFF. CDR3 sequence (DNA): TGTGCCAGCATTTATTTAGCTCCGGGCACCGGGGAGCTGTTTTTT.

This clonotype showed up just a few times. The CDR3 loop is CASRPGLNNYGYTF. CDR3 nucleotide sequence: TGTGCCAGCAGGCCGGGACTTAACAACTATGGCTACACCTTC. The rearrangement links TRBV12-3 or TRBV12-4 to TRBJ1-2; D may be TRBD1 (5 bases). The length of the CDR3 is 14 residues. V was trimmed by 6 bases and J by 2 bases, leaving 13 bases between them.

About this clonotype: This could be a read error, since a much larger clone is one nucleotide away. This CDR3 fails to terminate in the conserved phenylalanine or tryptophan, so it likely reflects a read error. This chain connects TRBV12-3 or TRBV12-4 to TRBJ2-7; tentative D call: TRBD1 (5 bases). The ends were cut back, 1 base at V and 7 bases at J, with 14 bases in the middle. The CDR3 sequence is 14 residues long. The DNA of the CDR3 is TGTGCCAGCAGTTTAGAGGGGCCGATAGGGGAGCAGTACTCC. It specifies CASSLEGPIGEQYS.

Points on this clonotype: A single base separates this from a much larger clone, so it may be a read error. The chain links TRBV4-3 to TRBJ1-1; D gene uncertain. This CDR3 is built from 15 residues. Germline lookup yields CDR1 LGHNA and CDR2 YSLEER. The DNA for the CDR3 is TGCGCCAGCAGCCATATGGGCCTTCCGAACACTGAAGCTCTCTTT. Translating it yields CASSHMGLPNTEALF.

This clonotype occurred many times. The V call is TRBV11-2, the J call TRBJ2-5; D remains unclear. Trimming pared 5 bases from V and 3 bases from J, leaving 13 bases between. This CDR3 contains 14 residues. Germline lookup yields CDR1 SGHAT and CDR2 FQNNGV. This CDR3 is CASSHQLGKETQYF. In DNA form, the CDR3 reads TGTGCCAGCAGCCATCAGTTGGGGAAAGAGACCCAGTACTTC.

For this clonotype: A much larger clone sits a single nucleotide away, making a read error possible. The gene calls are TRBV6-5 and TRBJ1-5; D remains unclear. Germline-derived CDR1 and CDR2 are MNHEY and SVGAGI. The CDR3 consists of 13 residues. CDR3 in amino acids: CTSSYTQNQPQHF. The CDR3, as DNA: TGTACCAGCAGTTATACCCAAAATCAGCCCCAGCATTTT.

V usage is TRBV28 and J usage is TRBJ2-1; 7 nucleotides align to TRBD1. The CDR3 has 17 amino acids. Germline values: CDR1 MDHEN, CDR2 SYDVKM. The V segment lost 2 bases and the J segment 3 bases; nucleotides outside the gene matches: 10. The CDR3 DNA reads as TGTGCCAGCAGTTTAGGGGTCCCAGGGGGTTACTACAATGAGCAGTTCTTC. Protein product: CASSLGVPGGYYNEQFF.

The chain links TRBV6-6 to TRBJ1-5; tentatively, D is TRBD1 (6 bases). The V gene lost 5 bases and the J gene lost 7 bases, with 21 bases spanning the gap. The CDR3 spans 16 residues. Germline V lookup: CDR1 MNHNY, CDR2 SVGAGI (reference sequence). CDR3 sequence (DNA): TGTGCCAGCAGTAATCCCCGAGGGGGGGCTGTGCAGCCCCAGCATTTT. This codes for CASSNPRGGAVQPQHF.

As to this clonotype: At one boundary the junction diverges from the germline segment, which might be a read error. The chain uses TRBV6-2 or TRBV6-3 and TRBJ1-5; possibly TRBD1 for D (6 bases). CDR1 is MNHEY, CDR2 SVGEGT, per germline. The CDR3 extends over 16 amino acids. The CDR3 sequence: CTSSHPRRGRLQPQHF. The CDR3 region has the DNA TGTACCAGCAGTCACCCTCGAAGGGGGAGACTTCAGCCCCAGCATTTT.

With respect to this clonotype: Because the CDR3 is missing its conserved closing phenylalanine or tryptophan, this is likely a read error. The CDR3 bases are TGTGCCAGCAGTTATAAGGACAGTAGCTCCTACGAGCAGTACCTC. Protein sequence: CASSYKDSSSYEQYL. The rearrangement joins TRBV6-5 to TRBJ2-7; D is possibly TRBD1 (6 bases). The ends were cut back, 3 bases at V and 0 bases at J, with 12 bases in the middle. This CDR3 contains 15 residues. Germline assignment: CDR1 MNHEY and CDR2 SVGAGI.

A remark on this clonotype: The junction differs from germline at one of its ends, possibly a read error. V usage is TRBV12-3 or TRBV12-4 and J usage is TRBJ2-6, with D perhaps assigned TRBD1 or TRBD2 (5 bases each). The CDR3 spans 18 residues. The CDR3 nucleotides read TGTGCCAGCAGCGGGACCGATAACTCTAACTCTGGGGTCAACGTCCTGACTTTC. Amino acid sequence: CASSGTDNSNSGVNVLTF.

This clonotype was observed a few times. The rearrangement links TRBV7-9 to TRBJ2-5; TRBD1 or TRBD2 may be the D gene (6 bases each). The CDR3 has 13 residues. The germline CDR1 and CDR2 sequences are SEHNR and FQNEAQ (reference sequence). V was shortened by 5 bases and J by 4 bases, with 11 bases between the two germline ends. For the CDR3, the DNA is TGTGCCAGCAGCACACAGGGAGGAGAGACCCAGTACTTC. This translates into CASSTQGGETQYF. Complete variable domain (other parts from reference TRBV7-9 and TRBJ2-5): DTGVSQNPRHKITKRGQNVTFRCDPISEHNRLYWYRQTLGQGPEFLTYFQNEAQLEKSRLLSDRFSAERPKGSFSTLEIQRTEQGDSAMYLCASSTQGGETQYFGPGTRLLVL.

As concerns this clonotype: At one end, the junction sequence differs from germline, possibly due to a read error. The J gene is TRBJ2-5, the V gene TRBV11-2; no clear D. Germline-derived CDR1 and CDR2 are SGHAT and FQNNGV. The CDR3 covers 13 residues. The CDR3 nucleotides are TGTGCCAACAGCTTAAATATCGAATTAGGCCAGTACTTC. Amino acid sequence: CANSLNIELGQYF.

With regard to this clonotype: The CDR3 end shows no conserved phenylalanine or tryptophan, and so a read error is likely. The CDR3 sequence is CASGSWAGVGGTQYY. The CDR3 nucleotides read TGTGCCAGTGGATCTTGGGCGGGAGTGGGGGGTACGCAGTATTAT. This sequence joins TRBV11-2 and TRBJ2-3; the match to TRBD2 covers 7 bases. CDR3 length: 15 amino acids. Per germline, CDR1 SGHAT and CDR2 FQNNGV. V was pared by 9 bases and J by 8 bases, with 17 bases of the junction left unmatched.